The TCR beta chain described here comes from a study of OX40 agonist ivuxolimab in advanced cancers. Overall study context: Partial responses were achieved by three patients: one hepatocellular carcinoma, two cutaneous melanoma.

The repertoire was sequenced with immunoSEQ multiplex PCR; TCRdb's copy has only in-frame clones and lacks some. The repertoire holds roughly 58,000 clones, with around 88% as singletons. The CDR3 consists of 15 residues. Germline V lookup: CDR1 SGDLS, CDR2 YYNGEE. Trimming shortened V by 2 bases and J by 2 bases, and 10 bases separated the two germline ends. Note on this clone: What it recognizes is unknown.

Study-wide results and limits: Researchers did not determine the expanded peripheral T cells' antigen specificity. The study observed clonal expansion of CD4+ and CD8+ blood T cells by week 6 at 0.1 to 3.0 mg/kg.

The chain combines TRBV9 with TRBJ2-2; no reliable D call. Source: CD4+ or CD8+ T cells sorted from blood, taken in a trial of the OX40 agonist ivuxolimab. The origin of this receptor is an adult with an advanced solid tumor such as melanoma, head and neck, liver or kidney cancer. CDR3 sequence (DNA): TGTGCCAGCAGCGTCTCAGACACTAACACCGGGGAGCTGTTTTTT. Its protein is CASSVSDTNTGELFF.